One and the same sample provided the 10 T cell receptor beta chains below, sequenced in a study of blood T cells in healthy people across ages. The second PCR ran roughly 7 to 12 cycles with a sample-barcoded 5' primer and J-beta primers. TCRdb re-called the 5' RACE reads through MiXCR, storing one row per CDR3 protein. The data contain just under 750,000 distinct CDR3 sequences, roughly 20% of them singletons. The sample was blood. These receptors all come from a man aged 65-85 years in good health.

The chain carries TRBV20-1 and TRBJ2-5, with 8 bases aligning to TRBD2. Judging by the DNA end, TRBJ2-1 fits better; the J call may be wrong. CDR3 length equals 13 residues. Germline-derived CDR1 and CDR2 are DFQATT and SNEGSKA (reference sequence). As DNA, the CDR3 is TGCAGTGCTTGGGCGGGGGGTCCCGATGAGCAGTTCTTC. Its translation is CSAWAGGPDEQFF.

The chain carries TRBV20-1 and TRBJ1-5; D is ambiguous. Germline-derived CDR1 and CDR2 are DFQATT and SNEGSKA (reference sequence). Trimming stripped 1 base from V and 0 bases from J, with 7 bases between. The CDR3 consists of 14 residues. In DNA form, the CDR3 reads TGCAGTGCTAGAGCCTCATATAGCAATCAGCCCCAGCATTTT. Amino acid sequence: CSARASYSNQPQHF.

Only a few counts were recorded for this clonotype. V gene TRBV3-1 combines with J gene TRBJ2-4, with D possibly matching TRBD2 (5 bases). V was clipped by 4 bases and J by 7 bases, with 14 bases between them. Germline CDR1 reads LGHDT; CDR2 reads YNNKEL (reference sequence). This CDR3 has 14 residues. DNA of the CDR3: TGTGCCAGCAGCCGCCGAAACGGGGATAACATTCAGTACTTC. It translates to CASSRRNGDNIQYF.

This clonotype has more than one count but fewer than ten. V is TRBV24-1 and J is TRBJ2-2; the D gene is possibly TRBD1 (5 bases). The CDR3 sequence is 14 residues long. Trimming cost V 2 bases and J 3 bases, with 6 bases left between them. CDR1 is KGHDR, CDR2 SFDVKD, per germline. The CDR3 DNA sequence: TGTGCCACCAGTGATTCCAGGGACACCGGGGAGCTGTTTTTT. Translation gives CATSDSRDTGELFF.

This clonotype was counted only a few times. V gene TRBV18 combines with J gene TRBJ1-5; D unclear. CDR3 length: 14 residues. The germline V gene encodes CDR1 KGHSH and CDR2 LQKENI. Trimming removed 2 bases at V and 3 bases at J, with 8 bases between. The CDR3 region is CASSPMGYNQPQHF. CDR3 nucleotide sequence: TGTGCCAGCTCACCAATGGGATACAATCAGCCCCAGCATTTT.

The table lists this clonotype with a few counts. The chain is built from TRBV5-1 and TRBJ1-3; maybe TRBD1 (5 bases). The CDR3 sequence is 15 residues long. Germline-derived CDR1 and CDR2 are SGHRS and YFSETQ. V gave up 5 bases and J gave up 7 bases, with 19 bases separating them. The CDR3 DNA reads TGCGCCAGCAGACAAGCCCGGGACGGAGGGAACACCATATATTTT. It specifies CASRQARDGGNTIYF.

The chain links TRBV5-6 to TRBJ1-5; TRBD1 might be the D (6 bases). The V gene lost 5 bases and the J gene lost 3 bases, with 18 bases spanning the gap. The V gene's germline CDR1 is SGHDT and CDR2 YYEEEE. CDR3 length: 16 amino acids. The DNA for the CDR3 is TGTGCCAGCAGTTTGAGGGGGGCGCGTCTCAATCAGCCCCAGCATTTT. Protein product: CASSLRGARLNQPQHF.

The sample holds many counts of this clonotype. The chain combines TRBV29-1 with TRBJ2-7, with D tentatively TRBD1 (5 bases). Trimming left V 6 bases short and J 3 bases short, with 15 bases between. The CDR3 runs to 13 residues. Germline CDR1 and CDR2: SQVTM and ANQGSEA. The CDR3 DNA follows: TGCAGCGTAGGGGCAGGATTCGGCTACGAGCAGTACTTC. It translates to CSVGAGFGYEQYF.

The chain has TRBV18 and TRBJ2-5; no definite D call. Trimming took off 2 bases at V and 5 bases at J, with 9 bases between the two ends. Germline CDR1 and CDR2: KGHSH and LQKENI. The CDR3 contains 13 residues. The CDR3 spells CASSPAPAETQYF. The CDR3 DNA reads TGTGCCAGCTCACCAGCTCCGGCGGAGACCCAGTACTTC.

CDR3 loop: CSAKEGRGDEQYF. The CDR3 nucleotides are TGCAGCGCTAAAGAGGGGCGAGGGGACGAGCAGTACTTC. The chain joins TRBV29-1 to TRBJ2-7; D is tentatively TRBD1 or TRBD2 (5 bases each). This CDR3 is 13 amino acids long. CDR1 is SQVTM and CDR2 is ANQGSEA in the germline V gene. Trimming removed 7 bases at V and 5 bases at J, with 18 bases between.